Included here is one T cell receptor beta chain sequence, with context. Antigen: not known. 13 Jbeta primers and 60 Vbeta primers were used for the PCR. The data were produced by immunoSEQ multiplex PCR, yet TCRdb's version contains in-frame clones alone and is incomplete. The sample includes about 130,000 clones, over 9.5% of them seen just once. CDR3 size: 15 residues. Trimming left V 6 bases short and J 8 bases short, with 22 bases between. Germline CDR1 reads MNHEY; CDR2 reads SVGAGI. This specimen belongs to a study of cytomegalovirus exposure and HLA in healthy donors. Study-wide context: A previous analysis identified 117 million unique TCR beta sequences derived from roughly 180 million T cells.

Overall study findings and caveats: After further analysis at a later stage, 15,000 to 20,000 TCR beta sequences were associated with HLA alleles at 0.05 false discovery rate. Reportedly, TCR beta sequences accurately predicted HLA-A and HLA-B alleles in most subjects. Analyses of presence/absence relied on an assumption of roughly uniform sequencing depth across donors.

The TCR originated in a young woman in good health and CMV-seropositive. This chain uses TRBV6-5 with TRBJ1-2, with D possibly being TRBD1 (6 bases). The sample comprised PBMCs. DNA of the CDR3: TGTGCCAGCAGCTACCGGGGGGACATCTATCGAGGCTACACCTTC. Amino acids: CASSYRGDIYRGYTF.